The source of this T cell receptor beta chain is a study of molecular identifiers for immune sequencing clone quantification. Points from the study as a whole: Highly expanded clones may be undercounted when identical TCR molecules share barcodes.

This clonotype was seen ten or more times. Its antigen is unknown. Germline-derived CDR1 and CDR2 are SEHNR and FQNEAQ (reference sequence). This CDR3 contains 9 residues. Trimming took 5 bases from V and 8 from J, leaving 3 bases between them. Bulk libraries came from a prior protocol with listed TCR primers. TCRdb used MiXCR to reprocess the PCR reads, holding one entry per CDR3 protein. The sample yields some 66,000 distinct CDR3 sequences, roughly a fifth seen once. With RNA at 10%, 30% or 50%, naive CD8 libraries came from approximately 20,000 to 1,000,000 sorted cells. This TCR came from a human donor in good health. Some libraries in this study had Jurkat cell RNA spiked in. The chain is built from TRBV7-9 and TRBJ1-1, with D unclear. Specimen: naive CD8+ T cells from blood, with Jurkat cell RNA spiked in. This sample's subset: FACS-sorted CD8+CD4-CCR7+CD45RA+ naive T cells. DNA for the CDR3: TGTGCCAGCAGCGCCGAAGCTTTCTTT. This gives the protein CASSAEAFF.